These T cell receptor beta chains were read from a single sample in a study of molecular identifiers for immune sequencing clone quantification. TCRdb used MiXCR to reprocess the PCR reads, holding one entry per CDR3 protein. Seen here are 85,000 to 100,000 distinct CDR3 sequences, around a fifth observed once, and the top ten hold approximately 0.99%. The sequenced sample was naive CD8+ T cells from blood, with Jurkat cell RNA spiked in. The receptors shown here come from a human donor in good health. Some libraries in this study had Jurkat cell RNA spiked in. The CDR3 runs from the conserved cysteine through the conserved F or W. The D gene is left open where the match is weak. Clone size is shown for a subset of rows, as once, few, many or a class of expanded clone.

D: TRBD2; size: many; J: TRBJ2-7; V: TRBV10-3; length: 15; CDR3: CAISGWTSGRSEQYF; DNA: TGTGCCATCAGTGGCTGGACTAGCGGACGGTCCGAGCAGTACTTC
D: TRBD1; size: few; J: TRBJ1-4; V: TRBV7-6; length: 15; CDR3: CASSPSPDRGEKLFF; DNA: TGTGCCAGCAGCCCGAGCCCAGACAGGGGCGAAAAACTGTTTTTT
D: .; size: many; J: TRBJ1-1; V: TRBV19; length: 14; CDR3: CASSTGPGGPEAFF; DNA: TGTGCCAGTAGTACCGGGCCCGGAGGGCCTGAAGCTTTCTTT
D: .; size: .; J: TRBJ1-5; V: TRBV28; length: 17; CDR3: CASSLKGVNIYNQPQHF; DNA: TGTGCCAGCAGTTTAAAGGGGGTCAATATATACAATCAGCCCCAGCATTTT
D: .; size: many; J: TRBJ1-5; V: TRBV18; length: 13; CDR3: CASSPSADQPQHF; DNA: TGTGCCAGCTCACCCTCTGCCGATCAGCCCCAGCATTTT
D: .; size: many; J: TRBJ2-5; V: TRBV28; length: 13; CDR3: CASSLSLTGYQYF; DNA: TGTGCCAGCAGTTTATCCCTCACGGGGTATCAGTACTTC
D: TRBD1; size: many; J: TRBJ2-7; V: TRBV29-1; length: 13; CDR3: CSASGTGVGEQYF; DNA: TGCAGCGCGTCCGGGACAGGGGTCGGGGAGCAGTACTTC
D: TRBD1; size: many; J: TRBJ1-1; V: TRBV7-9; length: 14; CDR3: CASSLGQGVTEAFF; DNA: TGTGCCAGCAGCTTAGGACAGGGAGTCACTGAAGCTTTCTTT
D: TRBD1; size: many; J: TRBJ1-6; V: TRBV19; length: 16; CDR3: CASSIGRRGWHSPLHF; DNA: TGTGCCAGTAGTATAGGTCGCAGGGGGTGGCATTCACCCCTCCACTTT
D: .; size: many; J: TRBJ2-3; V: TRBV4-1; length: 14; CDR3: CASSLIAAADTQYF; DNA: TGCGCCAGCAGCCTAATAGCGGCGGCAGATACGCAGTATTTT
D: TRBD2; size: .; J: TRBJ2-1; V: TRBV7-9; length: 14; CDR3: CASGLAGVGNEQFF; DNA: TGTGCCAGCGGCCTAGCGGGGGTGGGCAATGAGCAGTTCTTC
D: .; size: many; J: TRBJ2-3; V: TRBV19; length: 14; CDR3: CASSIEGGADTQYF; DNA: TGTGCCAGTAGTATAGAAGGAGGGGCAGATACGCAGTATTTT
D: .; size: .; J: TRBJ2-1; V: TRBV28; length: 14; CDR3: CASSPPSYYNEQFF; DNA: TGTGCCAGCAGCCCTCCAAGCTATTACAATGAGCAGTTCTTC
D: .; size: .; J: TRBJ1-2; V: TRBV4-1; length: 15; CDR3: CASSQERAANYGYTF; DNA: TGCGCCAGCAGCCAAGAACGGGCAGCTAACTATGGCTACACCTTC
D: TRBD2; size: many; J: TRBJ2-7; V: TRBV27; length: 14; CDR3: CASRKLAGGYEQYF; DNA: TGTGCCAGCAGGAAACTAGCGGGAGGTTATGAGCAGTACTTC
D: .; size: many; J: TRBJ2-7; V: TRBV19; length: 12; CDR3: CASSAPFGAHHF; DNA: TGTGCCAGTAGTGCCCCGTTTGGGGCCCATCACTTC
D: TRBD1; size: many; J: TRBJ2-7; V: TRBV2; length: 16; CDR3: CASSETIGQGRNEQYF; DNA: TGTGCCAGCAGTGAAACCATTGGACAGGGACGGAACGAGCAGTACTTC
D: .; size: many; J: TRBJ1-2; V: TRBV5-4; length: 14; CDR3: CASSEPTARYGYTF; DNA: TGTGCCAGCAGCGAGCCGACAGCACGCTATGGCTACACCTTC
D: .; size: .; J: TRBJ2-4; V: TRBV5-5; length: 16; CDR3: CASSSQMGTPKNIQYF; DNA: TGTGCCAGCAGCTCACAGATGGGGACACCCAAAAACATTCAGTACTTC
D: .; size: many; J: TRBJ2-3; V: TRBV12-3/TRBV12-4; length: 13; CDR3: CASTPEGTDTQYF; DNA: TGTGCCAGCACCCCAGAGGGCACAGATACGCAGTATTTT
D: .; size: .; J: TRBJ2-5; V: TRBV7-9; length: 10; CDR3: CAGSLSQLRF; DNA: TGTGCCGGCAGCTTATCCCAACTTCGGTTC
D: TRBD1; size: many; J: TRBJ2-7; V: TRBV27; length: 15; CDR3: CASTHGTGVVREQYF; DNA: TGTGCCAGCACCCACGGGACAGGGGTAGTACGGGAGCAGTACTTC
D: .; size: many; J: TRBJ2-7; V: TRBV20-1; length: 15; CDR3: CSAQRGGQETGEQYF; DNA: TGCAGTGCTCAACGGGGGGGACAGGAGACGGGCGAGCAGTACTTC
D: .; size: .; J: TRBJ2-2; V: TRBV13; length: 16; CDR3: CASSPLDIANTGELFF; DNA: TGTGCCAGCAGCCCCCTCGACATAGCGAACACCGGGGAGCTGTTTTTT
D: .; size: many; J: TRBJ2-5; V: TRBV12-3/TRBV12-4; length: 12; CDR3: CASSFRIETQYF; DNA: TGTGCCAGCAGTTTTCGCATAGAGACCCAGTACTTC
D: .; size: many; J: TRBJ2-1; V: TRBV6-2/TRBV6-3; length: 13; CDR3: CASGRAGDNEQFF; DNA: TGTGCCAGCGGGCGGGCGGGTGACAATGAGCAGTTCTTC
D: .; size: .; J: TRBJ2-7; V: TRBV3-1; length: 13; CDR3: CASSQDPRNEQYF; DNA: TGTGCCAGCAGCCAAGATCCCAGGAACGAGCAGTACTTC
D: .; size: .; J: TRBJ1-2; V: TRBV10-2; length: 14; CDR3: CASSDGGLIYGYTF; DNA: TGCGCCAGCAGTGACGGGGGGCTGATCTATGGCTACACCTTC
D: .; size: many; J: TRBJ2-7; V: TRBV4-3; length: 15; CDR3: CASSQGLGSSYEQYF; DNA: TGCGCCAGCAGCCAAGGGCTCGGAAGCTCCTACGAGCAGTACTTC
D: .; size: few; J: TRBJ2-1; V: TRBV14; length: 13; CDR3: CASSRRPEFEQFF; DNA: TGTGCCAGCAGCCGTCGTCCGGAGTTTGAGCAGTTCTTC
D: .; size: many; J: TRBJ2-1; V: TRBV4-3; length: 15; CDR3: CASSQDGSSYNEQFF; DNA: TGCGCCAGCAGCCAAGACGGAAGCTCCTACAATGAGCAGTTCTTC
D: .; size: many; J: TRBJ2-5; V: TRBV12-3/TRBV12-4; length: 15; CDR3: CASSRAGGYQETQYF; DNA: TGTGCCAGCAGCCGCGCCGGAGGGTACCAAGAGACCCAGTACTTC
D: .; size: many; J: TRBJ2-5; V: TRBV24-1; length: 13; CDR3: CATMAGVQETQYF; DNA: TGTGCCACCATGGCAGGAGTACAAGAGACCCAGTACTTC
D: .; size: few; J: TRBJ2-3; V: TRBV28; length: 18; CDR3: CASSLGGGTVGFTDTQYF; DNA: TGTGCCAGCAGTTTAGGGGGGGGGACAGTCGGCTTCACAGATACGCAGTATTTT
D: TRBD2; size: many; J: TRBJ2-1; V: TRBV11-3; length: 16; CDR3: CASSSRLAGGLHEQFF; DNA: TGTGCCAGCAGCTCACGACTAGCGGGAGGGCTTCATGAGCAGTTCTTC
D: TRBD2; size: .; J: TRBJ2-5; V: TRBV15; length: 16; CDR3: CASSRETSGGKETQYF; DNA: TGTGCCTCCAGCCGCGAGACCAGCGGGGGTAAAGAGACCCAGTACTTC
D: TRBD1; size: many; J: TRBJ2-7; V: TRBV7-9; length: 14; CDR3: CASSPRTGNYEQYF; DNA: TGTGCCAGCAGCCCCCGGACAGGGAACTACGAGCAGTACTTC